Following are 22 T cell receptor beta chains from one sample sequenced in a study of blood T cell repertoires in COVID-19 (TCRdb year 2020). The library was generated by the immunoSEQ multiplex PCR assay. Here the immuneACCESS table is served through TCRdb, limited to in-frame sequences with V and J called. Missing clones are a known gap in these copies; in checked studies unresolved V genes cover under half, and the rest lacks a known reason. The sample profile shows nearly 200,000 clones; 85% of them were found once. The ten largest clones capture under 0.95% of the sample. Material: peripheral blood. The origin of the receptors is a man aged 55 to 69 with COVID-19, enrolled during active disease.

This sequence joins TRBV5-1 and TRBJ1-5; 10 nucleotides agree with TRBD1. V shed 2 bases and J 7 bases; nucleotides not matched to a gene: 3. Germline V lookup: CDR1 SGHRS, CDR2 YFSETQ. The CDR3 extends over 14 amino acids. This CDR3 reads CASSFGQGDQPQHF. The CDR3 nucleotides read TGCGCCAGCAGCTTTGGACAGGGGGACCAGCCCCAGCATTTT.

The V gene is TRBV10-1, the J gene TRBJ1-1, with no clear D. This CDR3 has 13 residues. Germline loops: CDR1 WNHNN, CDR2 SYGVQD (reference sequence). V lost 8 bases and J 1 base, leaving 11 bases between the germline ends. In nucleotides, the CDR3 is TGCGCCAGCCGATTGTCGAGGAACACTGAAGCTTTCTTT. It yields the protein CASRLSRNTEAFF.

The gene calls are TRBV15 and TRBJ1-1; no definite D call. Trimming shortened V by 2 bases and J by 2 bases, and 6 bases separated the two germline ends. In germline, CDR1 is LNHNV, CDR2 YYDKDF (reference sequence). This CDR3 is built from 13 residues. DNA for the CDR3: TGTGCCACCAGCAGACTAATTAACACTGAAGCTTTCTTT. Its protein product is CATSRLINTEAFF.

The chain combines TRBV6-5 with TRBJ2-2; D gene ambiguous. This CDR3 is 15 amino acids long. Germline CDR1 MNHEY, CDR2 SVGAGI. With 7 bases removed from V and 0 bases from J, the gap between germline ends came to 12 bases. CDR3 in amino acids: CASNARFANTGELFF. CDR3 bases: TGTGCCAGCAATGCGCGGTTCGCGAACACCGGGGAGCTGTTTTTT.

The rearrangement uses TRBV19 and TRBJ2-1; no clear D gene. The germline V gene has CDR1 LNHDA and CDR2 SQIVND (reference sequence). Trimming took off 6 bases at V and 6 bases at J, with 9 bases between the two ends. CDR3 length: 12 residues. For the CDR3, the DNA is TGTGCCAGTAGCATAAACACCAATGAGCAGTTCTTC. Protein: CASSINTNEQFF.

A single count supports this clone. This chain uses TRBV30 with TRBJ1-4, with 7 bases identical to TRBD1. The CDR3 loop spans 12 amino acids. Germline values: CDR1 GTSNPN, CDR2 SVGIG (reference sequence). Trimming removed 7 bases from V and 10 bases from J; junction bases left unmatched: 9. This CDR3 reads CASSQGERKLFF. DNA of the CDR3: TGTGCCTCTTCGCAGGGGGAAAGAAAACTGTTTTTT. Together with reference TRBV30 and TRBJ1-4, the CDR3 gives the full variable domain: SQTIHQWPATLVQPVGSPLSLECTVEGTSNPNLYWYRQAAGRGLQLLFYSVGIGQISSEVPQNLSASRPQDRQFILSSKKLLLSDSGFYLCASSQGERKLFFGSGTQLSVL.

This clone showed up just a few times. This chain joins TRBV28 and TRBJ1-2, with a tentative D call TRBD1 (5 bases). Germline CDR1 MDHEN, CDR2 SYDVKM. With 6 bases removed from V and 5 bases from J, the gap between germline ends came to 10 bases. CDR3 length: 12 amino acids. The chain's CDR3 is CASSLRQYGYTF. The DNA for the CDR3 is TGTGCCAGCAGCCTAAGACAGTATGGCTACACCTTC.

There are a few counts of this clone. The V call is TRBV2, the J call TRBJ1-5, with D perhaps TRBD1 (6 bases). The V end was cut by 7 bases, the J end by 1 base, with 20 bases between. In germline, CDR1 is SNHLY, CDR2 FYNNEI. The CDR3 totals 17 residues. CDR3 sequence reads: CASTFGSGGISNQPQHF. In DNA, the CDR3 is TGTGCCAGCACCTTCGGGTCGGGGGGCATAAGCAATCAGCCCCAGCATTTT.

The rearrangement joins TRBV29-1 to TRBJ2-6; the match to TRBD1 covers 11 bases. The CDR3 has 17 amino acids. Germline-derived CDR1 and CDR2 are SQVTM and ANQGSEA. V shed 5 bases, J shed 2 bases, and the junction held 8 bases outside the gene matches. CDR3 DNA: TGCAGCGTTAGTAGCCGGACAGGGGGCGCTGGGGCCAACGTCCTGACTTTC. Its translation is CSVSSRTGGAGANVLTF.

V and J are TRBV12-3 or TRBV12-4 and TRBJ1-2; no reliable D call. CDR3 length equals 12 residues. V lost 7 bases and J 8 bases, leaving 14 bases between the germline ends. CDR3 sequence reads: CASIDTVRGYTF. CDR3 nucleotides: TGTGCCAGCATTGACACGGTTAGGGGCTACACCTTC.

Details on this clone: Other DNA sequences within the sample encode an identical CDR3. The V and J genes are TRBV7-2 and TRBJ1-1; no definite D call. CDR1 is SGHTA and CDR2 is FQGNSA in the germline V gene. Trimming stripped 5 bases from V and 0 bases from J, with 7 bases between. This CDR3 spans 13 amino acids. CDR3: CASSRSMNTEAFF. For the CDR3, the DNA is TGTGCCAGCAGCCGGAGTATGAACACTGAAGCTTTCTTT.

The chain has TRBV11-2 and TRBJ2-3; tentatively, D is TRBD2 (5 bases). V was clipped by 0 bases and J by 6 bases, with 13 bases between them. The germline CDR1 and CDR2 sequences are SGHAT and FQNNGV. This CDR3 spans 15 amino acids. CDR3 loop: CASSLESGSRDTQYF. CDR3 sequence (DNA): TGTGCCAGCAGCTTAGAATCGGGGAGCAGGGATACGCAGTATTTT. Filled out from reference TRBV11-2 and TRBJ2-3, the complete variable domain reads EAGVAQSPRYKIIEKRQSVAFWCNPISGHATLYWYQQILGQGPKLLIQFQNNGVVDDSQLPKDRFSAERLKGVDSTLKIQPAKLEDSAVYLCASSLESGSRDTQYFGPGTRLTVL.

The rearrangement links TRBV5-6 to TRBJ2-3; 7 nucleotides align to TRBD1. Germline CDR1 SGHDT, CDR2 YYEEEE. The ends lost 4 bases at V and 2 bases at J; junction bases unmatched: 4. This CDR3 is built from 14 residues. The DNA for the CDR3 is TGTGCCAGCAGCCCGGGGACAGTCACAGATACGCAGTATTTT. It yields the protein CASSPGTVTDTQYF.

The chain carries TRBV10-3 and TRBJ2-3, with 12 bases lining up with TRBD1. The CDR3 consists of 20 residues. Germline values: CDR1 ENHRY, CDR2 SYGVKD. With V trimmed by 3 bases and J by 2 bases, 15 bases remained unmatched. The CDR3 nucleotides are TGTGCCATCAGTGATCCCCTGGGGAGGGGACAGGGGGCTTACACAGATACGCAGTATTTT. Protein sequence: CAISDPLGRGQGAYTDTQYF.

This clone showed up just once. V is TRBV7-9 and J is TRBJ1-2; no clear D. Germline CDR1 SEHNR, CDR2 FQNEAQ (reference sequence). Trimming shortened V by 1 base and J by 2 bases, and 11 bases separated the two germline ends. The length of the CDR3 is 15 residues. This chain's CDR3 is CASSLVRVENYGYTF. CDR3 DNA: TGTGCCAGCAGCTTAGTACGGGTGGAGAACTATGGCTACACCTTC.

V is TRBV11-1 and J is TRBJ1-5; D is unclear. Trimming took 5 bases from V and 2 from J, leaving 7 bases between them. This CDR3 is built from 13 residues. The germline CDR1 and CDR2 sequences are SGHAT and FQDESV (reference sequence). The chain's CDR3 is CASSRDRNQPQHF. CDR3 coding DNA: TGTGCCAGCAGCCGGGATCGCAATCAGCCCCAGCATTTT.

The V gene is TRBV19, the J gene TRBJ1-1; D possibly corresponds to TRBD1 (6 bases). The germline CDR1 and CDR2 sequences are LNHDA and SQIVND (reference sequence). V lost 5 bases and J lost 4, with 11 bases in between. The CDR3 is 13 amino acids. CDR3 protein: CASSVGRGTEAFF. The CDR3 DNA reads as TGTGCCAGTAGTGTAGGCAGGGGCACTGAAGCTTTCTTT.

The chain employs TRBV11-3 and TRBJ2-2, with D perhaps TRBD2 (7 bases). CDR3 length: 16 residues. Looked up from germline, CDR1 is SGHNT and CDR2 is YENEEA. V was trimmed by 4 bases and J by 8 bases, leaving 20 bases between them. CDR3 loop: CASSSPDRGAAGELFF. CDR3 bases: TGTGCCAGCAGCTCTCCGGACCGGGGGGCTGCGGGGGAGCTGTTTTTT.

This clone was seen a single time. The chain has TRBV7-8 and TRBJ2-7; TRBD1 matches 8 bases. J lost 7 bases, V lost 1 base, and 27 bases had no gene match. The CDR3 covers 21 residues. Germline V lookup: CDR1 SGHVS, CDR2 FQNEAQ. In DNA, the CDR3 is TGTGCCAGCAGCTTAGGGACCTCGGGGCAAAGTAGTAGACAGGGGATGTGGGAGCAGTACTTC. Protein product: CASSLGTSGQSSRQGMWEQYF.

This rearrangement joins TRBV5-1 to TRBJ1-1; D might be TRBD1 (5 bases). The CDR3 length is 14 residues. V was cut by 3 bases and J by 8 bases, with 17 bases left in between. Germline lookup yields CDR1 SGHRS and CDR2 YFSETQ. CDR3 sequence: CASSSQPTEPEAFF. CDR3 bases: TGCGCCAGCAGCTCCCAACCGACAGAACCAGAAGCTTTCTTT. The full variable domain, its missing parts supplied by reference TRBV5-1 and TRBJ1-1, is KAGVTQTPRYLIKTRGQQVTLSCSPISGHRSVSWYQQTPGQGLQFLFEYFSETQRNKGNFPGRFSGRQFSNSRSEMNVSTLELGDSALYLCASSSQPTEPEAFFGQGTRLTVV.

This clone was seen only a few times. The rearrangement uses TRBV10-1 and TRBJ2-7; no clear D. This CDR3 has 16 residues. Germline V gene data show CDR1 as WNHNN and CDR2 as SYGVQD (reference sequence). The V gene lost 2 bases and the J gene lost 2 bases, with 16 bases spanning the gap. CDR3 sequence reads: CASSESWKSRTYEQYF. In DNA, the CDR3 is TGCGCCAGCAGTGAGAGCTGGAAGTCCAGGACCTACGAGCAGTACTTC.

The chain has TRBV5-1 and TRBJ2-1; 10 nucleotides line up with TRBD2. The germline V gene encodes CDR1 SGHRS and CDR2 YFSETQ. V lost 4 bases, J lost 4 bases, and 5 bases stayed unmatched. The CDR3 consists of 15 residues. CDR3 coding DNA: TGCGCCAGCAGCATACTAGCGGGGCTGTACAATGAGCAGTTCTTC. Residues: CASSILAGLYNEQFF.